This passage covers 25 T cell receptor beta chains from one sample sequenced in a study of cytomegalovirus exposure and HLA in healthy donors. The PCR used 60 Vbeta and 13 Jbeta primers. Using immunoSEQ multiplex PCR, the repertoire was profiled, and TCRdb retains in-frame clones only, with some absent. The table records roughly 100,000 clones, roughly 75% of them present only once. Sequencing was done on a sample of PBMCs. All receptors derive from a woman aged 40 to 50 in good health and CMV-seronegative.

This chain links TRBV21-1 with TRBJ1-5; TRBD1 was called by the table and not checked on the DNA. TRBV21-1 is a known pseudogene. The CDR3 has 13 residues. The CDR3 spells CASTDRDYQPQHF. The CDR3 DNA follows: TGTGCCAGCACCGACAGGGATTATCAGCCCCAGCATTTT.

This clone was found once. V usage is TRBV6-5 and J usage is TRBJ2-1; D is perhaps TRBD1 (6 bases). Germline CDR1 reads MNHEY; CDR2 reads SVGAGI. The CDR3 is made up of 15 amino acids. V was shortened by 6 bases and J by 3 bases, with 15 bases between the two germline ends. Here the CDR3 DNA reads TGTGCCAGCAGGAAAAGGACAGTAGTCTACAATGAGCAGTTCTTC. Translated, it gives CASRKRTVVYNEQFF.

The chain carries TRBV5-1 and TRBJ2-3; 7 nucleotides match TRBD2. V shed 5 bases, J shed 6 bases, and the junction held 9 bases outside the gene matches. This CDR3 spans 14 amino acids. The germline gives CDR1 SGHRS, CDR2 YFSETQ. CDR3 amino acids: CASRKGGSYDTQYF. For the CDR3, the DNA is TGCGCCAGCAGAAAAGGCGGGAGCTACGATACGCAGTATTTT.

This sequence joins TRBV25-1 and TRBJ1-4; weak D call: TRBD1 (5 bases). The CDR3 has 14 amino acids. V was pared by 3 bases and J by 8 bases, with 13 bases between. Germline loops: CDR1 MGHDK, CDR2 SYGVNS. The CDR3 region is CASSEAGSGEKLFF. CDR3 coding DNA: TGTGCCAGCAGTGAGGCAGGGTCTGGGGAAAAACTGTTTTTT.

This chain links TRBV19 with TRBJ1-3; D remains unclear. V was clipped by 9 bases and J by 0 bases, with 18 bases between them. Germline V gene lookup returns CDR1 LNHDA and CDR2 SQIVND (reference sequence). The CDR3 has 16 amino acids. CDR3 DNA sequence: TGTGCCAGCACCGCGGGGTACGGGATCTCTGGAAACACCATATATTTT. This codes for CASTAGYGISGNTIYF. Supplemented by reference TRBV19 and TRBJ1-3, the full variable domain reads DGGITQSPKYLFRKEGQNVTLSCEQNLNHDAMYWYRQDPGQGLRLIYYSQIVNDFQKGDIAEGYSVSREKKESFPLTVTSAQKNPTAFYLCASTAGYGISGNTIYFGEGSWLTVV.

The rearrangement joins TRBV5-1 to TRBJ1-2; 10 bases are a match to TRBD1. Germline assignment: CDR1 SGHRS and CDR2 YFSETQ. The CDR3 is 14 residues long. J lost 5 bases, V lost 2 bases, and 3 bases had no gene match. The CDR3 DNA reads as TGCGCCAGCAGCTTAGGGACAGGGGATTATGGCTACACCTTC. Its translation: CASSLGTGDYGYTF.

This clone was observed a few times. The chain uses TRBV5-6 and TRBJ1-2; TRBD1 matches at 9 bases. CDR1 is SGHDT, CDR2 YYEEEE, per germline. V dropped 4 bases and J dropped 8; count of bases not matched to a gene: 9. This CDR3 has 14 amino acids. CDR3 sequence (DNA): TGTGCCAGCAGCCTAGCACAGGGGGCGTTGGGCTACACCTTC. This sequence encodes CASSLAQGALGYTF.

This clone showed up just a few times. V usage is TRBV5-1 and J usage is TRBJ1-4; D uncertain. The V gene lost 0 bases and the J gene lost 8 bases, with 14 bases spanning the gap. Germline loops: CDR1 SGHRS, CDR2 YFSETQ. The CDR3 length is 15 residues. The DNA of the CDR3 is TGCGCCAGCAGCTTGGAAGGACGGGAGTGGGAAAAACTGTTTTTT. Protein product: CASSLEGREWEKLFF.

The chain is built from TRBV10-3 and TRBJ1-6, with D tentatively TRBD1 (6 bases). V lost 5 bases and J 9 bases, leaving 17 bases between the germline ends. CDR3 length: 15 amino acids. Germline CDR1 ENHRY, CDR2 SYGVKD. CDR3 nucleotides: TGTGCCATCAGTCCAGGAGGGGGGGGTACTTCACCCCTCCACTTT. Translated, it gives CAISPGGGGTSPLHF.

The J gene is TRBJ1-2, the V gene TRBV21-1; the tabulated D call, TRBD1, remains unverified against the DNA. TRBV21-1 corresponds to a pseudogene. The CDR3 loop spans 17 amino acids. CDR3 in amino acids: CASRPGTDIPRPYGYTF. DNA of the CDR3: TGTGCCAGCCGGCCCGGGACAGATATCCCGAGACCCTATGGCTACACCTTC.

In DNA, the CDR3 is TGTGCCAGCAGCTGGGTCAGCGAGGCCGATGAAGCTTTCTTT. Translation gives CASSWVSEADEAFF. V gene TRBV5-8 combines with J gene TRBJ1-1; D uncertain. Germline CDR1 reads SGHTS; CDR2 reads YDEGEE. The CDR3 length is 14 residues. The germline V and J ends were trimmed by 3 bases and 7 bases, with 16 bases remaining between them.

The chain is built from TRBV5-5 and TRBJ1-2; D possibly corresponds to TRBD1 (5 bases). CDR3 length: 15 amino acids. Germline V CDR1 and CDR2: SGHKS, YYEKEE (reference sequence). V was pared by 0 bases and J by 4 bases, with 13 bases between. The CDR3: CASSLAIQAIYGYTF. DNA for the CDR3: TGTGCCAGCAGCTTGGCGATACAGGCAATCTATGGCTACACCTTC. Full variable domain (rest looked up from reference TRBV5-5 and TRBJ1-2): DAGVTQSPTHLIKTRGQQVTLRCSPISGHKSVSWYQQVLGQGPQFIFQYYEKEERGRGNFPDRFSARQFPNYSSELNVNALLLGDSALYLCASSLAIQAIYGYTFGSGTRLTVV.

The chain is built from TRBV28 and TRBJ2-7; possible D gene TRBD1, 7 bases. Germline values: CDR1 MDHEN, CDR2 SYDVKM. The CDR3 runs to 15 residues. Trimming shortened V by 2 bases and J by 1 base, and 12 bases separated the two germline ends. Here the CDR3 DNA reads TGTGCCAGCAGTTTAGGAGGGGGCCATTCCTACGAGCAGTACTTC. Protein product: CASSLGGGHSYEQYF. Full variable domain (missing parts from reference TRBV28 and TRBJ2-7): DVKVTQSSRYLVKRTGEKVFLECVQDMDHENMFWYRQDPGLGLRLIYFSYDVKMKEKGDIPEGYSVSREKKERFSLILESASTNQTSMYLCASSLGGGHSYEQYFGPGTRLTVT.

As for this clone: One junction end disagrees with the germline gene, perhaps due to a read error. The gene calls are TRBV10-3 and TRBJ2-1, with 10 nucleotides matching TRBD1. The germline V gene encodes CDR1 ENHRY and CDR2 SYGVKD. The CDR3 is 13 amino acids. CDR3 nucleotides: TGTGCCATCAGGATCGGGCCTAGACAGGGGGCGGTCTTC. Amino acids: CAIRIGPRQGAVF.

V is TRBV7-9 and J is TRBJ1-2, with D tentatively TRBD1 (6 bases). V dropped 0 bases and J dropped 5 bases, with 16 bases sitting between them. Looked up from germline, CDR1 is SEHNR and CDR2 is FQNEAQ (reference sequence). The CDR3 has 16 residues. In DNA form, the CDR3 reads TGTGCCAGCAGCTTAGCGGGGAGGGACACCCGGTATGGCTACACCTTC. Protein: CASSLAGRDTRYGYTF.

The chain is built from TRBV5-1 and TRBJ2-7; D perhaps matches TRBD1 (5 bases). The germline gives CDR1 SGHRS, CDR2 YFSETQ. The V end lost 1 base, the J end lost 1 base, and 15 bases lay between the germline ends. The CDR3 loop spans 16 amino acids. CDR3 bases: TGCGCCAGCAGCTTGAGTGGTGGGCAGGGTTCCTACGAGCAGTACTTC. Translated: CASSLSGGQGSYEQYF. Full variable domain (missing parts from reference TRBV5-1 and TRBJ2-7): KAGVTQTPRYLIKTRGQQVTLSCSPISGHRSVSWYQQTPGQGLQFLFEYFSETQRNKGNFPGRFSGRQFSNSRSEMNVSTLELGDSALYLCASSLSGGQGSYEQYFGPGTRLTVT.

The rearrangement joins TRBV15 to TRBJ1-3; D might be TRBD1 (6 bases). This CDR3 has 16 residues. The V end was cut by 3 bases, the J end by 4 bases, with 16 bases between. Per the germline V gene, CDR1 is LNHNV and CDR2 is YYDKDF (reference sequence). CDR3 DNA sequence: TGTGCCACCAGCAGGGACAGAGCCTTCTCGGGAAACACCATATATTTT. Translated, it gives CATSRDRAFSGNTIYF.

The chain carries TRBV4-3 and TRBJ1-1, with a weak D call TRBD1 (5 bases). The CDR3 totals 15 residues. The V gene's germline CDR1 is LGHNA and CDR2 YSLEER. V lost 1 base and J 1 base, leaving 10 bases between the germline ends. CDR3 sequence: CASSQGIGENTEAFF. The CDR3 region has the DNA TGCGCCAGCAGCCAAGGGATAGGGGAGAACACTGAAGCTTTCTTT.

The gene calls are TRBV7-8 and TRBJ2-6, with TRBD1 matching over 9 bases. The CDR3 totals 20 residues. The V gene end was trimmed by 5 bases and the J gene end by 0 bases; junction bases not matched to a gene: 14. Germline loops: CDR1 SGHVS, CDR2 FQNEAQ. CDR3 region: CASSTSRTGQGGSGANVLTF. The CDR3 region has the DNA TGTGCCAGCAGCACGTCCCGGACGGGACAGGGTGGCTCTGGGGCCAACGTCCTGACTTTC.

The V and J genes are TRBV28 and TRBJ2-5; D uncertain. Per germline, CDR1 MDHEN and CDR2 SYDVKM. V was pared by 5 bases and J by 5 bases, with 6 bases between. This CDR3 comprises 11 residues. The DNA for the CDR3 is TGTGCCAGCAGTCCCCGGGAGACCCAGTACTTC. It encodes CASSPRETQYF.

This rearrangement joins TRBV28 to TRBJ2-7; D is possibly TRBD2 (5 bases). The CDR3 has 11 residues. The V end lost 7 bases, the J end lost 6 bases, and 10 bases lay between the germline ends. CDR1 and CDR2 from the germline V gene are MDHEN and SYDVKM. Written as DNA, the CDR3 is TGTGCCAGCACGCGGGCATCCGAGCAGTACTTC. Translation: CASTRASEQYF.

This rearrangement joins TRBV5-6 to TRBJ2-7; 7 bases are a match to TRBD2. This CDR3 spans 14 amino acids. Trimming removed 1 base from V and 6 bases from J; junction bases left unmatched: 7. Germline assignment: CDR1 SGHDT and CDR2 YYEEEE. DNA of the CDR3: TGTGCCAGCAGCTTGCTAGCGGAGAACCCCGAGCAGTACTTC. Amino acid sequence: CASSLLAENPEQYF.

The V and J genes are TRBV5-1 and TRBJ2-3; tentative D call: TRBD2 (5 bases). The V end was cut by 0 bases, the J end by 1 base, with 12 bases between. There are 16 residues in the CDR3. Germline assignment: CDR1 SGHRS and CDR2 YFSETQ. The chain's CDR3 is CASSLVGVSGTDTQYF. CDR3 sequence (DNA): TGCGCCAGCAGCTTGGTCGGGGTTTCGGGCACAGATACGCAGTATTTT.

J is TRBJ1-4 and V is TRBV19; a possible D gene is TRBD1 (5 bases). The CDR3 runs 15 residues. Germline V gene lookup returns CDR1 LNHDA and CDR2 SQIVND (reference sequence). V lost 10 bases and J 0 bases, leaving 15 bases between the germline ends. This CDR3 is CATLPRGATNEKLFF. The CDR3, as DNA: TGTGCCACTCTCCCAAGGGGTGCAACTAATGAAAAACTGTTTTTT.

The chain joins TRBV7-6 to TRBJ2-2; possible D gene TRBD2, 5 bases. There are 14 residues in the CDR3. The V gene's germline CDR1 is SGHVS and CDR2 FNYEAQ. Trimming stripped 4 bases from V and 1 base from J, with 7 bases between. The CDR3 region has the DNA TGTGCCAGCAGCTCGGACTGGAACACCGGGGAGCTGTTTTTT. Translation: CASSSDWNTGELFF.